A selection of T cell receptor beta chains follows, all from one sample in a study of beta chain features in type 1 diabetes. TCRdb's copy holds only in-frame clones and misses some; the assay was immunoSEQ multiplex PCR. The data show approximately 340,000 clones, about 14% seen once. The sequenced sample consisted of naive CD4+ T cells from blood. Receptors originate from a woman between 18 and 29 years old in good health. CDR3s include the opening cysteine and the closing phenylalanine or tryptophan. The order of the fields is CDR3 length, J gene, clone size, V gene, D gene, CDR3 DNA, CDR3 protein. D genes are given only for firm matches. Size tells how often a clone was seen (once, few, many) or the class of an expanded clone, and some rows leave it out.

17	TRBJ2-7	-	TRBV4-1	TRBD2	TGCGCCAGCAGCCAGCTGGGGGGGACTAGCGGGAGCTACGAGCAGTACTTC	CASSQLGGTSGSYEQYF
13	TRBJ2-1	-	TRBV29-1	-	TGCAGCGTTGCCCTTAGCGGACACAATGAGCAGTTCTTC	CSVALSGHNEQFF
10	TRBJ2-7	-	TRBV30	-	TGTGCCTGGAGTGCTAGGGAGCAGTACTTC	CAWSAREQYF
13	TRBJ2-7	few	TRBV28	TRBD1	TGTGCCAGCAGTTCGGGACAGTTCGACGAGCAGTACTTC	CASSSGQFDEQYF
14	TRBJ2-7	few	TRBV6-6	-	TGTGCCAGCAGATGGACAGAGAGCTCCTACGAGCAGTACTTC	CASRWTESSYEQYF
15	TRBJ2-5	-	TRBV2	-	TGTGCCAGCAGTACAGGGACACACCCCAGGGAGACCCAGTACTTC	CASSTGTHPRETQYF
15	TRBJ1-3	once	TRBV28	TRBD1	TGTGCCAGCAGTTTACTACAGGGGAATGGAAACACCATATATTTT	CASSLLQGNGNTIYF
15	TRBJ1-5	-	TRBV19	-	TGTGCCAGTAGTCTCAGACCCTTCTCGCGGCAGCCCCAGCATTTT	CASSLRPFSRQPQHF
13	TRBJ2-2	few	TRBV28	-	TGTGCCAGCATGATCCCGGGCACCGGGGAGCTGTTTTTT	CASMIPGTGELFF
14	TRBJ1-1	few	TRBV29-1	-	TGCAGCGTCGTTTTAGATACCCCGAACACTGAAGCTTTCTTT	CSVVLDTPNTEAFF
20	TRBJ2-6	few	TRBV29-1	TRBD1	TGCAGCGTTAGCTCCTCAGGGACAGGGTCGGCTTCAACTGGGGCCAACGTCCTGACTTTC	CSVSSSGTGSASTGANVLTF
15	TRBJ2-1	few	TRBV5-6	-	TGTGCCAGCAGCCACATCAGCAGACAGTACAATGAGCAGTTCTTC	CASSHISRQYNEQFF
11	TRBJ2-1	few	TRBV7-9	-	TGTGCCAGCAGCTTAGTAGTTGAGCAGTTCTTC	CASSLVVEQFF
15	TRBJ2-1	-	TRBV6-1	TRBD1	TGTGCCAGCAGAACGACAGGGGGACCCTACAATGAGCAGTTCTTC	CASRTTGGPYNEQFF
13	TRBJ2-7	-	TRBV5-1	TRBD2	TGCGCCAGCACGCTGGGACTAGCGAACGAGCAGTACTTC	CASTLGLANEQYF
17	TRBJ2-1	-	TRBV7-2	TRBD2	TGTGCCAGCAGCCCCACCCTGGGACTAGCGGGGGGCAATGAGCAGTTCTTC	CASSPTLGLAGGNEQFF
13	TRBJ2-1	-	TRBV7-2	-	TGTGCCAGCAGCTTAAACCCAGACAATGAGCAGTTCTTC	CASSLNPDNEQFF
15	TRBJ2-4	few	TRBV5-4	-	TGTGCCAGCAGCGGCAGTTTGGAGACCAAAAACATTCAGTACTTC	CASSGSLETKNIQYF
14	TRBJ2-7	few	TRBV28	TRBD1	TGTGCCAGCAGTCAAGGGACAGGGGTCTACGAGCAGTACTTC	CASSQGTGVYEQYF
13	TRBJ2-7	-	TRBV19	-	TGTGCCAGTAGTAGGAGGTTCGGCCGCGAGCAGTACTTC	CASSRRFGREQYF
16	TRBJ2-7	-	TRBV6-5	TRBD1	TGTGCCAGCAGTTACTCGACCGGGACAGGGTCATACGAGCAGTACTTC	CASSYSTGTGSYEQYF
16	TRBJ2-1	-	TRBV4-3	TRBD2	TGCGCCAGCAGTGCGGCGGCTAGCGGGAGGGCCCGTGAGCAGTTCTTC	CASSAAASGRAREQFF
15	TRBJ2-7	-	TRBV7-2	-	TGTGCCAGCAGCTTATTCGGGCAGGGTCCCAACGAGCAGTACTTC	CASSLFGQGPNEQYF
9	TRBJ1-2	-	TRBV29-1	-	TGCAGCTTTAACGGGGGCTACACCTTC	CSFNGGYTF
15	TRBJ2-7	few	TRBV5-1	TRBD1	TGCGCCAGCAGCCCCGACAGGGAAGTGAACTACGAGCAGTACTTC	CASSPDREVNYEQYF
13	TRBJ2-5	few	TRBV18	-	TGTGCCAGCTCACCAGGGCTCCAAGAGACCCAGTACTTC	CASSPGLQETQYF
15	TRBJ2-3	few	TRBV7-2	-	TGTGCCAGCAGCTTTGAGGGTTGGTACGGTAATACGCAGTATTTT	CASSFEGWYGNTQYF
15	TRBJ2-3	-	TRBV5-6	-	TGTGCCAGTTCCCGGGACTTACGGGGGACAGATACGCAGTATTTT	CASSRDLRGTDTQYF
16	TRBJ2-5	few	TRBV25-1	-	TGTGCCAGCAGTGAATTAGGTCCGCCGGCGGGGGAGACCCAGTACTTC	CASSELGPPAGETQYF
16	TRBJ2-7	few	TRBV4-3	-	TGCGCCAGCAGCCAAGTATACGCAGGGGCCTCCTACGAGCAGTACTTC	CASSQVYAGASYEQYF
13	TRBJ2-3	-	TRBV28	TRBD1	TGTGCCGCCCAGGGGGCAAGCTACGATACGCAGTATTTT	CAAQGASYDTQYF
14	TRBJ2-3	-	TRBV5-4	-	TGTGCCAGCAGCTACCGGGGGTCCACAGATACGCAGTATTTT	CASSYRGSTDTQYF
14	TRBJ2-7	-	TRBV30	-	TGTGCCTGGAGGGGGGACTGGCAGACCTACGAGCAGTACTTC	CAWRGDWQTYEQYF
15	TRBJ2-7	few	TRBV19	-	TGTGCCAGTAGTATAAGCCTCCAGACTAGCTACGAGCAGTACTTC	CASSISLQTSYEQYF
14	TRBJ1-2	few	TRBV30	-	TGTGCCTGGAGTCGGGAGCCCGAGGCGTATGGCTACACCTTC	CAWSREPEAYGYTF
15	TRBJ1-2	-	TRBV23-1	-	TGCGCCAGCAGAAGTTTGACCAGGCGTAACTATGGCTACACCTTC	CASRSLTRRNYGYTF
16	TRBJ2-7	few	TRBV7-3	TRBD1	TGTGCCAGCAGCCCGTCGGGACAGGGTAACTTCTACGAGCAGTACTTC	CASSPSGQGNFYEQYF
14	TRBJ2-3	-	TRBV5-1	-	TGCGCCAGCAGCTTGGATAGCTTCGCAGATACGCAGTATTTT	CASSLDSFADTQYF
16	TRBJ2-1	-	TRBV7-2	TRBD2	TGTGCCAGCAGCTTGGGGACTAGCGGGAGAAAGAATGAGCAGTTCTTC	CASSLGTSGRKNEQFF
12	TRBJ2-2	few	TRBV7-2	-	TGTGCCAGCAGCTCCCCATTCAGGGAGCTGTTTTTT	CASSSPFRELFF
14	TRBJ2-7	few	TRBV6-6	-	TGTGCCAGCAGTTACCTAGGGATAGGGGACGAGCAGTACTTC	CASSYLGIGDEQYF
14	TRBJ1-3	few	TRBV7-9	-	TGTGCCAGCTCCATGGGGGCAGGAGGAAACACCATATATTTT	CASSMGAGGNTIYF
13	TRBJ1-2	-	TRBV21-1	-	TGTGCCAGCAGCAAAGGACAGCCCTATGGCTACACCTTC	CASSKGQPYGYTF
15	TRBJ2-7	few	TRBV15	TRBD2	TGTGCCACCAGCAGGCCGGGACTAGCGGACTACGAGCAGTACTTC	CATSRPGLADYEQYF
13	TRBJ1-2	-	TRBV18	-	TGTGCCAGCTCACCACCAGTTGAGGGCGGCTACACCTTC	CASSPPVEGGYTF
13	TRBJ2-5	-	TRBV5-4	-	TGTGCCAGCAGCTTGGTCTCCCAAGAGACCCAGTACTTC	CASSLVSQETQYF
15	TRBJ1-2	-	TRBV18	TRBD1	TGTGCCAGCTCACCGGAACAGGGGATTAACTATGGCTACACCTTC	CASSPEQGINYGYTF
15	TRBJ2-5	-	TRBV19	TRBD2	TGTGCCAGTACCATGACGGCGGGGGGGGGTGAGACCCAGTACTTC	CASTMTAGGGETQYF
15	TRBJ2-1	few	TRBV9	-	TGTGCCAGCAGCATCGGGGAGTGGGCCTACAATGAGCAGTTCTTC	CASSIGEWAYNEQFF
15	TRBJ1-2	few	TRBV28	TRBD1	TGTGCCAGCAGTCGCTCGGGACAGGCATACTATGGCTACACCTTC	CASSRSGQAYYGYTF
14	TRBJ2-1	few	TRBV5-4	-	TGTGCCCCAGGGCAGGCAGGAGCCCTCTTGGAGCAGTTCTTC	CAPGQAGALLEQFF
17	TRBJ1-2	few	TRBV9	TRBD1	TGTGCCAGCAGCCCCTTCTTAGACAGGGGTCCTCCCTATGGCTACACCTTC	CASSPFLDRGPPYGYTF
13	TRBJ2-5	-	TRBV7-3	-	TGTGCCAGCAGCCCCGGGCCAGGAGGAACCCAGTACTTC	CASSPGPGGTQYF
12	TRBJ1-1	few	TRBV4-2	-	TGTGCCAGCAGATCAGTGAACACTGAAGCTTTCTTT	CASRSVNTEAFF
13	TRBJ2-7	-	TRBV28	-	TGTGCCAGCATACCCAACAGGGTCCACGAGCAGTACTTC	CASIPNRVHEQYF
15	TRBJ2-3	-	TRBV29-1	-	TGCAGCTCCTCAGGGTGGGGACAAAGCACAGATACGCAGTATTTT	CSSSGWGQSTDTQYF
16	TRBJ2-7	-	TRBV5-4	TRBD2	TGTGCCAGCAGCTTGGCGGGGACTAGCGGGAGCTACGAGCAGTACTTC	CASSLAGTSGSYEQYF
15	TRBJ2-5	few	TRBV5-6	-	TGTGCCAGCAGCTTTATACCGGGCAGGGAAGAGACCCAGTACTTC	CASSFIPGREETQYF
11	TRBJ1-5	few	TRBV20-1	-	TGCAGTGCCTCACGAGGGCAGCCCCAGCATTTT	CSASRGQPQHF